The 16 T cell receptor beta chains listed next were all sequenced from one sample in a study of blood T cell repertoires in COVID-19. Some clones are missing from TCRdb's copy, which holds only in-frame ones; the method was immunoSEQ multiplex PCR. The data show about 160,000 clones, roughly 82% seen once. What was sequenced was peripheral blood. The receptors were sampled from a woman aged 40 to 50 with COVID-19, enrolled during active disease.

There are a few counts of this clone. V gene TRBV4-1 combines with J gene TRBJ1-4, with D perhaps matching TRBD1 (5 bases). V dropped 3 bases and J dropped 8 bases, with 19 bases sitting between them. CDR3 length: 16 amino acids. Germline loops: CDR1 MGHRA, CDR2 YSYEKL. The CDR3 protein is CASSHPGSGVDEKLFF. CDR3 DNA sequence: TGCGCCAGCAGCCACCCAGGTTCGGGGGTAGACGAAAAACTGTTTTTT.

This chain connects TRBV29-1 to TRBJ2-2; no clear D gene. V was pared by 4 bases and J by 4 bases, with 10 bases between. Per the germline V gene, CDR1 is SQVTM and CDR2 is ANQGSEA. CDR3 length: 13 amino acids. The CDR3 loop reads CSVGSSSTGELFF. The CDR3 region has the DNA TGCAGCGTTGGCTCGAGCTCCACCGGGGAGCTGTTTTTT.

This chain connects TRBV7-3 to TRBJ2-2, with 8 bases lining up with TRBD2. The CDR3 extends over 18 amino acids. Germline V gene sequence: CDR1 SGHTA, CDR2 FQGTGA. V gave up 2 bases and J gave up 5 bases; unmatched junction bases: 13. CDR3 DNA: TGTGCCAGCAGCTTACGGGCCACCACGGGAGGGAGTACCGGGGAGCTGTTTTTT. Residues: CASSLRATTGGSTGELFF.

The V call is TRBV7-9, the J call TRBJ2-6; D gene uncertain. Germline V gene lookup returns CDR1 SEHNR and CDR2 FQNEAQ (reference sequence). V was clipped by 5 bases and J by 0 bases, with 8 bases between them. The CDR3 has 15 residues. As DNA, the CDR3 is TGTGCCAGCAGCCTACCAACCTCTGGGGCCAACGTCCTGACTTTC. Translated, it gives CASSLPTSGANVLTF.

The chain recombines TRBV6-5 with TRBJ2-7; 7 bases line up with TRBD1. The germline CDR1 and CDR2 sequences are MNHEY and SVGAGI. J was trimmed by 4 bases and V by 4 bases; bases with no gene match: 7. The CDR3 extends over 14 amino acids. The CDR3 here is CASSSGQSAYEQYV. CDR3 nucleotide sequence: TGTGCCAGCAGTTCGGGACAGAGCGCATACGAGCAGTACGTC.

The table lists this clone with many counts. This chain uses TRBV5-1 with TRBJ2-3; the D is unclear. The V end lost 0 bases, the J end lost 4 bases, and 9 bases lay between the germline ends. The CDR3 consists of 14 residues. The germline V gene has CDR1 SGHRS and CDR2 YFSETQ. The CDR3 region has the DNA TGCGCCAGCAGCTTGGGCCCCCGGGCAGATACGCAGTATTTT. Encoded protein: CASSLGPRADTQYF.

The chain's CDR3 is CASSFSVNYGYTF. CDR3 coding DNA: TGTGCCAGCAGCTTTTCGGTTAACTATGGCTACACCTTC. The chain combines TRBV7-9 with TRBJ1-2, with D unclear. Germline V CDR1 and CDR2: SEHNR, FQNEAQ (reference sequence). The CDR3 contains 13 residues. Trimming stripped 3 bases from V and 1 base from J, with 6 bases between.

The J gene is TRBJ2-6, the V gene TRBV5-4; 8 bases agree with TRBD1. Unmatched junction bases numbered 4, after V lost 2 bases and J lost 0 bases. This CDR3 is built from 17 residues. Germline V gene lookup returns CDR1 SGHNT and CDR2 YYREEE (reference sequence). The CDR3 DNA sequence: TGTGCCAGCAGCTTTGACAGGGGAACCTCTGGGGCCAACGTCCTGACTTTC. Translation gives CASSFDRGTSGANVLTF.

V gene TRBV4-1 combines with J gene TRBJ2-1, with no clear D. This CDR3 has 15 amino acids. Trimming removed 4 bases from V and 3 bases from J, with 13 bases in between. Germline V gene data show CDR1 as MGHRA and CDR2 as YSYEKL. This CDR3 reads CASSRLLTVYNEQFF. CDR3 bases: TGCGCCAGCAGCCGCCTCCTAACAGTCTACAATGAGCAGTTCTTC.

This sequence joins TRBV5-6 and TRBJ1-2; 10 bases are shared with TRBD1. This CDR3 has 15 amino acids. From germline, CDR1 is SGHDT and CDR2 YYEEEE. After removal of 2 bases from V and 7 bases from J, the junction contained 8 bases not matched to a gene. For the CDR3, the DNA is TGTGCCAGCAGCTTACGACAGGGGGCGCCGATTGGCTACACCTTC. Translation gives CASSLRQGAPIGYTF.

The chain links TRBV7-2 to TRBJ2-1; D uncertain. The CDR3 is 16 amino acids. Looked up from germline, CDR1 is SGHTA and CDR2 is FQGNSA. The germline V and J ends were trimmed by 2 bases and 8 bases, with 19 bases remaining between them. The CDR3 DNA follows: TGTGCCAGCAGCTTAAGGTCGGGTAGTCTTGGGTATGAGCAGTTCTTC. Translated: CASSLRSGSLGYEQFF.

The rearrangement uses TRBV4-2 and TRBJ2-5; D is unresolved. CDR3 length: 14 amino acids. The germline V and J ends were trimmed by 6 bases and 2 bases, with 13 bases remaining between them. CDR1 is LGHNA and CDR2 is YNFKEQ in the germline V gene. The CDR3: CASSYGQDQETQYF. As DNA, the CDR3 is TGTGCCAGCAGTTATGGGCAGGATCAAGAGACCCAGTACTTC.

The chain is built from TRBV28 and TRBJ2-7, with D unresolved. V was shortened by 4 bases and J by 3 bases, with 4 bases between the two germline ends. This CDR3 comprises 11 residues. Germline V gives CDR1 MDHEN, CDR2 SYDVKM. CDR3 in DNA: TGTGCCAGCAGTTCAATCTACGAGCAGTACTTC. Its translation is CASSSIYEQYF.

The CDR3 sequence: CASSVAGVNTGELFF. CDR3 coding DNA: TGTGCCAGCAGCGTGGCGGGAGTGAACACCGGGGAGCTGTTTTTT. The rearrangement links TRBV2 to TRBJ2-2, with 7 bases fitting TRBD2. The CDR3 contains 15 residues. V lost 6 bases to trimming and J lost 1 base; unmatched junction nucleotides: 5. CDR1 is SNHLY, CDR2 FYNNEI, per germline.

The rearrangement links TRBV2 to TRBJ2-5, with a tentative D call TRBD2 (6 bases). Germline assignment: CDR1 SNHLY and CDR2 FYNNEI. V was cut by 8 bases and J by 2 bases, with 12 bases left in between. This CDR3 comprises 13 residues. CDR3 region: CASATRQQETQYF. The CDR3 DNA reads as TGTGCCAGCGCGACTAGACAGCAAGAGACCCAGTACTTC.

The J gene is TRBJ1-1, the V gene TRBV20-1; no clear D. Germline CDR1 is DFQATT and CDR2 is SNEGSKA (reference sequence). The CDR3 has 11 amino acids. V was trimmed by 4 bases and J by 5 bases, leaving 8 bases between them. The DNA of the CDR3 is TGCAGTGCTATCCGACAAACTGAAGCTTTCTTT. This codes for CSAIRQTEAFF.